The entry that follows covers one TCR beta chain sequence. Its matching antigen is unknown. The data originate from a study of response to subunit inactivated influenza vaccine. The V and J ends lost 3 bases and 3 bases respectively, with 12 bases between them. Germline CDR1 is DFQATT and CDR2 is SNEGSKA (reference sequence). This CDR3 comprises 14 residues. Study observations and caveats: After each seasonal influenza vaccination, few new T cells are recruited, the authors suggested.

TCRdb redid the calling of the RT-PCR reads with MiXCR, one entry per CDR3 protein. The sample holds 490,000 or so distinct CDR3 sequences; 7.6% are singletons and the top ten take roughly 13%. This sample comprised PBMCs from blood, obtained roughly 24 months after vaccination. This chain links TRBV20-1 with TRBJ1-5; D possibly corresponds to TRBD1 (5 bases). The source of this sequence is a man between 50 and 69 years old who received an inactivated influenza vaccine. In DNA form, the CDR3 reads TGCAGTGCTAGCTTGGGGGGAAACAATCAGCCCCAGCATTTT. Amino acids: CSASLGGNNQPQHF.